This is a list of T cell receptor beta chains from one sample in a study of CD8+ T cells in alopecia areata. Assay: immunoSEQ multiplex PCR; the TCRdb copy retains only in-frame clones and omits some. The sample records over 150,000 clones, 45% to 65% being singletons. Sequenced here: CD4+ T cells sorted from blood, sampled at week 4, from a patient treated with tofacitinib. The receptors stem from a human donor with alopecia areata. Each CDR3 is given with its conserved first and last residue. The D gene is left open where the match is weak. A clone size is listed for some rows: how often the clone was seen (once, few, many), or a class if it is expanded.

clone_size	v_call	d_call	j_call	cdr3_nt	cdr3_aa
.	TRBV7-7	TRBD1	TRBJ2-5	TGTGCCAGCAGCTTGGGACAGGGCTATCAAGAGACCCAGTACTTC	CASSLGQGYQETQYF
.	TRBV7-2	TRBD2	TRBJ2-3	TGTGCCAGCAGCTACGAAGGACTAGCGGGAGTCGGCGGAGATACGCAGTATTTT	CASSYEGLAGVGGDTQYF
once	TRBV2	TRBD1	TRBJ1-4	TGTGCCAGCAGTCAGGACAGGGTTGAAAAACTGTTTTTT	CASSQDRVEKLFF
.	TRBV6-1	TRBD1	TRBJ2-5	TGTGCCAGCAGGAGGGGCGACAGGGGCTCCGAGACCCAGTACTTC	CASRRGDRGSETQYF
.	TRBV29-1	.	TRBJ1-1	TGCAGCGTTAACCAGCAGGGCCTCATGAACACTGAAGCTTTCTTT	CSVNQQGLMNTEAFF
.	TRBV9	TRBD1	TRBJ1-2	TGTGCCAGCAGCGACCGGGACAGGTTCGTCACTGGCTACACCTTC	CASSDRDRFVTGYTF
.	TRBV29-1	.	TRBJ1-5	TGCAGCGTTGGCTTAGGTCTGGGTCAGCCCCAGCATTTT	CSVGLGLGQPQHF
few	TRBV10-3	.	TRBJ1-1	TGTGCCATCAGCCCGATGGGGGTCACTGAAGCTTTCTTT	CAISPMGVTEAFF
.	TRBV10-3	.	TRBJ2-7	TGTGCCATCAGACCCCAGGGATTACGGGAGCAGTACTTC	CAIRPQGLREQYF
.	TRBV29-1	.	TRBJ1-1	TGCAGCGTTGAAACAGGACTGAGAGCTTTCTTT	CSVETGLRAFF
few	TRBV29-1	TRBD1	TRBJ2-1	TGCAGCGTCCCGGACAGGGGGGCCTACAATGAGCAGTTCTTC	CSVPDRGAYNEQFF
few	TRBV29-1	.	TRBJ2-3	TGCAGCGTTGAATACGCAAACCAGGGGACGGGGTATTTT	CSVEYANQGTGYF
.	TRBV5-1	.	TRBJ2-7	TGCGCCAGCAGCCTTCTGGTCGGGGAAGTCTACTACGAGCAGTACTTC	CASSLLVGEVYYEQYF
.	TRBV2	.	TRBJ2-6	TGTGCCAGCAGTGAACGGGGCGCTGGGGCCAACGTCCTGACTTTC	CASSERGAGANVLTF
.	TRBV29-1	TRBD2	TRBJ2-1	TGCACAGGGACTAGCGGGACGAATGAGCAGTTCTTC	CTGTSGTNEQFF
.	TRBV25-1	.	TRBJ2-7	TGTGCCAGCAGTGATGGGGGAGCCCAGACCGCCTACGAGCAGTACTTC	CASSDGGAQTAYEQYF
.	TRBV29-1	TRBD2	TRBJ2-3	TGCAGCGCAATGAGGACTAGCGGGAGTATAGATACGCAGTATTTT	CSAMRTSGSIDTQYF
.	TRBV11-2	.	TRBJ1-5	TGTGCCAGCAGCTTTGGATCAGGCCCCCAGCCCCAGCATTTT	CASSFGSGPQPQHF
.	TRBV29-1	.	TRBJ2-5	TGCAGCGCTGGGGGGCAAGAGACCCAGTACTTC	CSAGGQETQYF
few	TRBV29-1	TRBD2	TRBJ2-5	TGCAGCGTTGCCGGGACTAGCCGGGGAGAGACCCAGTACTTC	CSVAGTSRGETQYF
.	TRBV7-9	TRBD2	TRBJ2-3	TGTGCCAGCAGTCTAGCGGGGGCCACAGATACGCAGTATTTT	CASSLAGATDTQYF
once	TRBV30	.	TRBJ1-5	TGTGCCTGGAGTGATCGTGGACGCCCCCAGCATTTT	CAWSDRGRPQHF
.	TRBV29-1	.	TRBJ1-1	TGCAGCGTGGGGGCAGGGGCCACAGTCACTGAAGCTTTCTTT	CSVGAGATVTEAFF
.	TRBV10-3	.	TRBJ2-1	TGTGCCATCAGCGCCCGACCCCCGGACGACTACAATGAGCAGTTCTTC	CAISARPPDDYNEQFF
.	TRBV25-1	.	TRBJ1-4	TGTGCCAGCAGTGAAAGAGGGGATTTTGGGGAAAAACTGTTTTTT	CASSERGDFGEKLFF
.	TRBV18	TRBD1	TRBJ1-4	TGTGCCAGCTCACGAACGGGGACAGGGAGTGAAAAACTGTTTTTT	CASSRTGTGSEKLFF
.	TRBV29-1	.	TRBJ2-5	TGCAGCGTTGAAGCGGGAGTCTTGGAGACCCAGTACTTC	CSVEAGVLETQYF
.	TRBV29-1	.	TRBJ2-1	TGCAGCGTTGGCGTGGCAGAAGATTCGTATGAGCAGTTCTTC	CSVGVAEDSYEQFF
.	TRBV25-1	.	TRBJ2-4	TGTGCCAGCAGTGATTCGACAGTCCTAGCCAAAAACATTCAGTACTTC	CASSDSTVLAKNIQYF
few	TRBV30	.	TRBJ2-5	TGTGCCAACCGGGCCCTCGGGGAGACCCAGTACTTC	CANRALGETQYF
.	TRBV2	.	TRBJ2-1	TGTGCCAGCAGTCTCCTCCAAGGGAATGAGCAGTTCTTC	CASSLLQGNEQFF
few	TRBV28	TRBD2	TRBJ2-5	TGTGCCAGCAGTTCCTGGACTAGCGGGACGGTAGAGACCCAGTACTTC	CASSSWTSGTVETQYF
few	TRBV2	TRBD1	TRBJ2-7	TGTGCCAGCCGAGGGGGACAGGGGTACTACGAGCAGTACTTC	CASRGGQGYYEQYF
.	TRBV4-1	.	TRBJ2-3	TGCGCCAGCAGCCAAGACTCTCCCCAGGCGAGCACAGATACGCAGTATTTT	CASSQDSPQASTDTQYF
.	TRBV30	.	TRBJ1-2	TGTGCCTGGAGTGTACGGCGGGACGGTGACTATGGCTACACCTTC	CAWSVRRDGDYGYTF
few	TRBV30	.	TRBJ1-5	TGTGCCTGGAGTGCCGACAGCTACTATCAGCCCCAGCATTTT	CAWSADSYYQPQHF
.	TRBV4-3	.	TRBJ2-5	TGCGCCAGCAGCCAATTACCGGGTCTCCAAGAGACCCAGTACTTC	CASSQLPGLQETQYF
few	TRBV29-1	TRBD2	TRBJ2-3	TGCAGCAGGAGGGTAGCGGGAGGATGGGATACGCAGTATTTT	CSRRVAGGWDTQYF
.	TRBV27	.	TRBJ2-3	TGTGCCAGCAGGGATTATAGCACAGATACGCAGTATTTT	CASRDYSTDTQYF
.	TRBV6-6	TRBD1	TRBJ2-2	TGTGCCAGCAGTTATCCTCCAGGGGGCGGGGAGCTGTTTTTT	CASSYPPGGGELFF
.	TRBV15	.	TRBJ2-4	TGTGCCACCAGCAGAGGTTCGGGCAACGCGATAGCCAAAAACATTCAGTACTTC	CATSRGSGNAIAKNIQYF
.	TRBV29-1	.	TRBJ2-1	TGCAGCGACTCGAAAGGGGGCTCCTACAATGAGCAGTTCTTC	CSDSKGGSYNEQFF
.	TRBV30	.	TRBJ2-1	TGTGCCTGGGACACAGGACGGAGTGAGCAGTTCTTC	CAWDTGRSEQFF
few	TRBV25-1	.	TRBJ2-3	TGTGCCAGCAGTGTAGCAGATACGCAGTATTTT	CASSVADTQYF
.	TRBV5-1	.	TRBJ2-7	TGCGCCAGCAGCTTGTTTCGCCAGGGATACGAGCAGTACTTC	CASSLFRQGYEQYF
.	TRBV7-2	TRBD2	TRBJ2-1	TGTGCCAGCAGCTTATTACTAGCGTCGAATGAGCAGTTCTTC	CASSLLLASNEQFF
.	TRBV9	TRBD2	TRBJ2-2	TGTGCCAGCAGCGTGGCAAGCGGGAGGTCCGGGGAGCTGTTTTTT	CASSVASGRSGELFF
.	TRBV6-6	.	TRBJ2-7	TGTGCCAGCAGGGCCGCCTACGAGCAGTACTTC	CASRAAYEQYF